The clone carrying this T cell receptor (beta chain) was observed a handful of times. Its antigen remains unknown. Germline V gives CDR1 SEHNR, CDR2 FQNEAQ (reference sequence). This CDR3 spans 16 amino acids. Germline trimming cut 5 bases from V and 8 bases from J; bases unmatched to any gene: 13. The data are from a study of identical twins. Study outcomes and limitations: These conclusions were based on statistical analysis (cross-sectional, not following the same donors). In monozygotic twins, models underestimated the sharing of out-of-frame TCR alpha. Twins shared out-of-frame alpha sequences with excess low generation probability. There is a chance that invariant MAIT and iNKT cells partially muddied zero-insertion analyses.

TCRdb re-called the 5' RACE reads with MiXCR, one entry per CDR3 protein. The repertoire holds more than 400,000 distinct CDR3 sequences, with roughly 15% as singletons. This sample also appeared in a second study, on yellow fever vaccine responses in identical twins.

J is TRBJ2-1 and V is TRBV7-9, with 9 bases lining up with TRBD2. The receptor's source is a woman in her late teens or twenties in good health. The sample consisted of CD4+ T cells sorted from blood. The CDR3 reads CASSLLASGGIDEQFF. In DNA form, the CDR3 reads TGTGCCAGCAGCCTGCTAGCCAGCGGGGGGATAGATGAGCAGTTCTTC.